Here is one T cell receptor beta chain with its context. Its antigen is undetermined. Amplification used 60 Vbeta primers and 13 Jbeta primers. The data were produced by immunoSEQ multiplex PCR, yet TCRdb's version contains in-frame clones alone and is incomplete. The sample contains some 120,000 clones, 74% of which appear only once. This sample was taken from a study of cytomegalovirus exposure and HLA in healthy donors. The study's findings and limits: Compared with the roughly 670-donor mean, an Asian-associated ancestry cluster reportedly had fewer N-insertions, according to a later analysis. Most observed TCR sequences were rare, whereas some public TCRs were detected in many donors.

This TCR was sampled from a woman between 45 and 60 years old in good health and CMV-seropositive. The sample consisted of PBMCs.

CDR3 protein: CASLQGYGHNQPQHF. DNA for the CDR3: TGTGCCAGCCTACAGGGTTATGGCCACAATCAGCCCCAGCATTTT. The chain links TRBV2 to TRBJ1-5; D may be TRBD1 (6 bases). This CDR3 is 15 amino acids long. The V and J ends lost 8 bases and 3 bases respectively, with 17 bases between them. The V gene's germline CDR1 is SNHLY and CDR2 FYNNEI.